This T cell receptor (beta chain) was identified in a study of shared clonotypes between healthy human individuals. Study-wide findings and caveats: The study generally estimated greater richness for naive than memory subsets.

The run depth of the assay was deep. This table comes from immunoSEQ multiplex PCR, and its TCRdb copy is limited to in-frame clones, with some not included. Of around 2,000,000 clones in the sample, 85% to 95% were seen once. The CDR3 is 14 amino acids. Germline V CDR1 and CDR2: MNHNS, SASEGT. Trimming pared 4 bases from V and 3 bases from J, leaving 13 bases between. Naivety among CD8 cells was defined by CD45RO negativity and positive CCR7 selection, thereby excluding terminally differentiated effector memory CD45RA+ cells. Worth noting for this clone: Its antigen remains unidentified.

Sequenced material: naive CD8+ T cells sorted from blood. The V gene is TRBV6-1, the J gene TRBJ2-7; TRBD1 might be the D (6 bases). The TCR comes from a man aged 18 to 30 in good health. CDR3 nucleotides: TGTGCCAGCAGTGTTTGGACAGCCGTCTACGAGCAGTACTTC. This encodes CASSVWTAVYEQYF.